Listed below are T cell receptor beta chains from one sample, sequenced in a study of T cells in localized non-small cell lung cancer. Sequencing used immunoSEQ multiplex PCR; TCRdb keeps in-frame clones, though not all of them. The sample lists roughly 1,900 clones, over 15% occurring once. Sample: normal lung tissue next to the tumor, taken before any cancer treatment. These receptors were collected from a male donor aged 60 or over with stage I non-small cell lung cancer. CDR3s include the opening cysteine and the closing phenylalanine or tryptophan.

CDR3 length,V gene,CDR3 protein
12,TRBV29-1,CSVVDSRGDYTF
13,TRBV29-1,CSVDRVGSTEAFF
13,TRBV6-8,CAISVRYEDEQYF
13,TRBV7-2,CASSRDGNQPQHF
13,TRBV19,CASSPRPGGTIYF
15,TRBV6-8,CASSFGQGLNQPQHF
15,TRBV29-1,CSVEDMIAGPMTQYF
14,TRBV6-8,CASSYRGFSSPLHF
16,TRBV11-3,CASSPTTGSHDNEQFF
13,TRBV7-2,CASSRQGRQPQHF
15,TRBV11-3,CASRPAGAATDTQYF
14,TRBV15,CATSRDRVNQPQHF
12,TRBV28,CASSGSLYGYTF
13,TRBV19,CASTGGGPHEQYF
14,TRBV19,CASERGGGANVLTF
15,TRBV11-3,CASSPNRETGNEQFF
16,TRBV29-1,CSVEDRSTGATRGYTF
11,TRBV19,CASGGLSPYTF
15,TRBV11-3,CASSPQQSSNQPQHF
15,TRBV19,CASSIVGQRNYGYTF
17,TRBV9,CASSVVSQGARGTEAFF
13,TRBV19,CASSITRGTEAFF
17,TRBV9,CASSGGLTGGGTDTQYF
13,TRBV19,CASSLRDYNEQFF
14,TRBV12-5,CASTGTANTGELFF
18,TRBV6-8,CASRPGTSGRALSGELFF
14,TRBV5-1,CASSLATQNTEAFF
12,TRBV6-8,CASSANWGEQYF
13,TRBV9,CASRQGENTEAFF
13,TRBV7-2,CASSPRLREKLFF
16,TRBV18,CASSPLRGTGGSPLHF
13,TRBV23-1,CASSQGWTTEAFF
14,TRBV11-3,CASSPGLSLETQYF
15,TRBV11-3,CASSLSFGGVSGYTF
14,TRBV11-3,CASSLGLYQETQYF